The 2 T cell receptor beta chains below all came from one sample that was sequenced in a study of blood T cell repertoires in COVID-19. Generated by immunoSEQ multiplex PCR, the TCRdb table keeps only in-frame clones and is missing some. Here the sample spans nearly 95,000 clones, roughly 86% being singletons. Source material: peripheral blood. These receptors originate from a human donor with acute or convalescent COVID-19. The donor label of this sample is uncertain.

The genes are TRBV28 and TRBJ1-5; the match to TRBD1 covers 9 bases. V lost 2 bases and J lost 5; bases outside the gene matches: 7. There are 16 residues in the CDR3. Germline V gives CDR1 MDHEN, CDR2 SYDVKM. CDR3 DNA: TGTGCCAGCAGTTTACCCGGGACAGGGAAGTATCAGCCCCAGCATTTT. This sequence encodes CASSLPGTGKYQPQHF.

This chain uses TRBV7-2 with TRBJ1-2; D uncertain. Germline values: CDR1 SGHTA, CDR2 FQGNSA. This CDR3 region has 13 residues. Trimming removed 2 bases at V and 2 bases at J, with 6 bases between. The CDR3 nucleotides are TGTGCCAGCAGCTTAAGACAAAACTATGGCTACACCTTC. This sequence encodes CASSLRQNYGYTF.